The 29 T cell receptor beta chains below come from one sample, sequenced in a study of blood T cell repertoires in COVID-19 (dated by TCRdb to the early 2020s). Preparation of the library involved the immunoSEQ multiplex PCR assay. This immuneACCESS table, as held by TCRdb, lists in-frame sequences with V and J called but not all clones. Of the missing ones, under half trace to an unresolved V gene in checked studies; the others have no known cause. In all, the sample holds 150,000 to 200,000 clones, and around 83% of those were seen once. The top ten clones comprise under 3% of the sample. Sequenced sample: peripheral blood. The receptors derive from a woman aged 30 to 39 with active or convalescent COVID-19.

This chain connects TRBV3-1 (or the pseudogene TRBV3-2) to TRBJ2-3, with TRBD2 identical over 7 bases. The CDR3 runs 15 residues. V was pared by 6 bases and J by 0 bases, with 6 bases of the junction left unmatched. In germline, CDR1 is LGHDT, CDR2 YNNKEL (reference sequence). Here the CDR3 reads CASRPRGTSTDTQYF. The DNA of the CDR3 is TGTGCCAGCAGACCGCGGGGGACTAGCACAGATACGCAGTATTTT.

CDR3 protein: CASSLFSVQETQYF. CDR3 DNA sequence: TGTGCCAGCAGCTTGTTTTCAGTGCAAGAGACCCAGTACTTC. The V call is TRBV5-6, the J call TRBJ2-5; D is ambiguous. The germline CDR1 and CDR2 sequences are SGHDT and YYEEEE. The CDR3 sequence is 14 residues long. V dropped 1 base and J dropped 2 bases, with 9 bases sitting between them.

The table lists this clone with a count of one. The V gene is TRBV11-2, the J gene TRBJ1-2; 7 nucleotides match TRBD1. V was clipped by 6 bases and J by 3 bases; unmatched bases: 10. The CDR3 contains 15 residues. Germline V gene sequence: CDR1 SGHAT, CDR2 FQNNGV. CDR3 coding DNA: TGTGCCAGCAGGAATCAGGGGGAGGTTGACTATGGCTACACCTTC. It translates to CASRNQGEVDYGYTF.

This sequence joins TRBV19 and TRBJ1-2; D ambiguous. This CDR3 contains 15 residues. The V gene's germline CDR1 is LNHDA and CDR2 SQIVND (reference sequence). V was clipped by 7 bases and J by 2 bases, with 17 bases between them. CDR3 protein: CASKEGTNNNYGYTF. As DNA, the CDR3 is TGTGCCAGTAAAGAGGGAACGAATAACAACTATGGCTACACCTTC.

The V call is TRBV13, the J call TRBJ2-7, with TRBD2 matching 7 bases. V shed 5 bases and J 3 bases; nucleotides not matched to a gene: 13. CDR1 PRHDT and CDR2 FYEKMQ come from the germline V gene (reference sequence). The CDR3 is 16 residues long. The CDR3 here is CASSRLAAPSGYEQYF. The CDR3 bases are TGTGCCAGCAGCCGTCTAGCGGCCCCGTCAGGCTACGAGCAGTACTTC.

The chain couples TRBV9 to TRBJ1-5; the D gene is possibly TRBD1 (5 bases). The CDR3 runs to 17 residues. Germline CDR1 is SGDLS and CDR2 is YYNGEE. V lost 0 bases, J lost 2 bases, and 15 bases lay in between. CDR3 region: CASSVGVGQDGNQPQHF. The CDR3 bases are TGTGCCAGCAGCGTAGGTGTGGGGCAGGATGGCAATCAGCCCCAGCATTTT.

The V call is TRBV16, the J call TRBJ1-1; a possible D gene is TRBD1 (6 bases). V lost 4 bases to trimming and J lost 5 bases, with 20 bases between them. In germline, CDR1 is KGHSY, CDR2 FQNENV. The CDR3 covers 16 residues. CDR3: CASSRETGTPNTEAFF. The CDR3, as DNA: TGTGCCAGCAGCCGTGAGACCGGGACACCTAATACTGAAGCTTTCTTT.

The CDR3 is CASSFDRTVIYEQYF. In nucleotides, the CDR3 is TGTGCCAGCAGTTTTGATAGGACAGTGATCTACGAGCAGTACTTC. V gene TRBV27 combines with J gene TRBJ2-7; the D gene is possibly TRBD1 (6 bases). V lost 3 bases and J 3 bases, leaving 15 bases between the germline ends. CDR1 and CDR2 (germline): MNHEY, SMNVEV (reference sequence). The CDR3 has 15 amino acids.

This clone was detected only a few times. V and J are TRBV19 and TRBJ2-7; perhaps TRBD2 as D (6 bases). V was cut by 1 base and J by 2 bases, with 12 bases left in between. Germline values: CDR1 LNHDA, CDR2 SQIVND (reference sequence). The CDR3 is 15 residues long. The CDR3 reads CASSIGLAQTYEQYF. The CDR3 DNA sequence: TGTGCCAGTAGTATAGGCCTAGCGCAGACCTACGAGCAGTACTTC.

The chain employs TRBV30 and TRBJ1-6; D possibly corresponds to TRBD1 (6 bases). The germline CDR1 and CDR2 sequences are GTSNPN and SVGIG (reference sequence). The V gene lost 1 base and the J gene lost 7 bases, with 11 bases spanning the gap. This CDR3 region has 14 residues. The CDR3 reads CAWSAGGTNSPLHF. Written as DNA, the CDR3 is TGTGCCTGGAGTGCTGGGGGCACGAATTCACCCCTCCACTTT.

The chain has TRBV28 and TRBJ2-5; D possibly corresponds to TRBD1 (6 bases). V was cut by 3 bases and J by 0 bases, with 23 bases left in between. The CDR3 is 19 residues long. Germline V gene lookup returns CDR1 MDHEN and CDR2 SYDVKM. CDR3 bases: TGTGCCAGCAGTTTTAGTCGGTGGAGACAGGATGATTACCAAGAGACCCAGTACTTC. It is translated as CASSFSRWRQDDYQETQYF.

The CDR3 here is CASRVGASRKDIQYF. DNA for the CDR3: TGTGCCAGTAGGGTAGGGGCCAGTCGCAAGGACATTCAGTACTTC. The gene calls are TRBV19 and TRBJ2-4; the D gene is possibly TRBD1 (5 bases). This CDR3 spans 15 amino acids. The V end lost 6 bases, the J end lost 8 bases, and 20 bases lay between the germline ends. Germline V gene sequence: CDR1 LNHDA, CDR2 SQIVND (reference sequence).

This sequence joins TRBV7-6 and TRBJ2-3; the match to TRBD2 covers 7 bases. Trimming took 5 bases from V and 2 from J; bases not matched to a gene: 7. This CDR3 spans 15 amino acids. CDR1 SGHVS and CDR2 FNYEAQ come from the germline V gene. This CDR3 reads CASSRWGGDTDTQYF. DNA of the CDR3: TGTGCCAGCAGCCGGTGGGGGGGAGACACAGATACGCAGTATTTT.

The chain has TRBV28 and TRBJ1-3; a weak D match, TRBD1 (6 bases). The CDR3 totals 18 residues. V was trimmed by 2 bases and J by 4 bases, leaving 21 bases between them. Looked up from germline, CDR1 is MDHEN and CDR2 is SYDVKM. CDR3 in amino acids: CASSLLTPNRDRGNTIYF. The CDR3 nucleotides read TGTGCCAGCAGTTTACTCACCCCGAACAGGGACCGGGGAAACACCATATATTTT.

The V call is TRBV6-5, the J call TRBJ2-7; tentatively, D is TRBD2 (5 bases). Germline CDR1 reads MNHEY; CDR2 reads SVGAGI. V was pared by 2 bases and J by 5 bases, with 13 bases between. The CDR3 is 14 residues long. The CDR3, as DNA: TGTGCCAGCAGTTACAAGCCACGGCGGGACGAGCAGTACTTC. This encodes CASSYKPRRDEQYF.

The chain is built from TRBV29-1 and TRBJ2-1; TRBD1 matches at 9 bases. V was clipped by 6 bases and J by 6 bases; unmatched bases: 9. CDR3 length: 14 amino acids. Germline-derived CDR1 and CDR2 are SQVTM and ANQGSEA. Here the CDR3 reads CSVTGQGSFNEQFF. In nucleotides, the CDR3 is TGCAGCGTGACGGGACAGGGTAGTTTCAATGAGCAGTTCTTC.

CDR3 loop: CASSPWVQGGNYGYTF. CDR3 in DNA: TGCGCCAGCAGCCCCTGGGTACAGGGGGGTAACTATGGCTACACCTTC. The chain combines TRBV5-1 with TRBJ1-2, with TRBD1 matching 8 bases. V was clipped by 4 bases and J by 1 base; unmatched bases: 9. CDR1 SGHRS and CDR2 YFSETQ come from the germline V gene. This CDR3 has 16 residues.

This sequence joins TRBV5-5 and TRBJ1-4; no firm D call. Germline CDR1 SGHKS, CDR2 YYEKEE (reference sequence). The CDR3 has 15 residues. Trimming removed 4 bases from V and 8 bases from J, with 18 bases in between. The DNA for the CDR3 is TGTGCCAGCAGCGAGTTGGGAGGGTATGGGGAAAAACTGTTTTTT. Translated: CASSELGGYGEKLFF.

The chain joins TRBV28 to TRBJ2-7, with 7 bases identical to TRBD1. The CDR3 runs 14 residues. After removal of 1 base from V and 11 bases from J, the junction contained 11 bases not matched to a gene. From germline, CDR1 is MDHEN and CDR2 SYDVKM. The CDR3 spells CASSLSWTGQRKYF. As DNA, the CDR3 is TGTGCCAGCAGTTTATCGTGGACGGGACAGAGGAAGTACTTC.

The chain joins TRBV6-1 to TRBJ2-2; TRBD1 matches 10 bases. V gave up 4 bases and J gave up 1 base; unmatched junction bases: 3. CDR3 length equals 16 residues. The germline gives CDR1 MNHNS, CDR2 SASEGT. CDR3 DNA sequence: TGTGCCAGCAGTGGCCGGGACAGGGGGAACACCGGGGAGCTGTTTTTT. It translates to CASSGRDRGNTGELFF.

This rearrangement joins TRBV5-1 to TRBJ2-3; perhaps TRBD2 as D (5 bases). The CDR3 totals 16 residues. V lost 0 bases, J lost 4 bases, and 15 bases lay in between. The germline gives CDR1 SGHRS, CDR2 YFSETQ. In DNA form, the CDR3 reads TGCGCCAGCAGCTTGGAGGGCGGGTTTGGGGCAGATACGCAGTATTTT. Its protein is CASSLEGGFGADTQYF.

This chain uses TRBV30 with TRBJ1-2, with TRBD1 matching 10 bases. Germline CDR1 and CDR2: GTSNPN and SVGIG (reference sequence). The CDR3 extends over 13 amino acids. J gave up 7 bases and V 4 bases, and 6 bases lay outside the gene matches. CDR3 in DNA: TGTGCCTGGACCGACAGGGGGCAAAGTGGCTACACCTTC. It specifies CAWTDRGQSGYTF.

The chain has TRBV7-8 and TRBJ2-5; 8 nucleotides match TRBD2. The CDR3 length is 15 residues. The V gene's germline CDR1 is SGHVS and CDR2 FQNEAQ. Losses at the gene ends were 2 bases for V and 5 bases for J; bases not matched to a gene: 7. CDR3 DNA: TGTGCCAGCAGCTTATTGCGGGGGGTGGGTGAGACCCAGTACTTC. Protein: CASSLLRGVGETQYF. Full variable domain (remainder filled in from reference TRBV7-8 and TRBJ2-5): GAGVSQSPRYKVAKRGQDVALRCDPISGHVSLFWYQQALGQGPEFLTYFQNEAQLDKSGLPSDRFFAERPEGSVSTLKIQRTQQEDSAVYLCASSLLRGVGETQYFGPGTRLLVL.

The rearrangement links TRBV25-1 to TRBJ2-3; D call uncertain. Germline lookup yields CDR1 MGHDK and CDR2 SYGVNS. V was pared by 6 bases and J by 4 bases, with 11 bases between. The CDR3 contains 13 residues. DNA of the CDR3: TGTGCCAGCAGCCCACCTGTAGCAGATACGCAGTATTTT. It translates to CASSPPVADTQYF.

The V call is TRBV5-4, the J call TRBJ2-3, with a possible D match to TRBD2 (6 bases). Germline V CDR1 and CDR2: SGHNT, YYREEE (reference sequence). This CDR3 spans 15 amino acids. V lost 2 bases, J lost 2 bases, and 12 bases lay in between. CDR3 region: CASSLGTEYTDTQYF. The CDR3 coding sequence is TGTGCCAGCAGCTTAGGGACTGAATACACAGATACGCAGTATTTT.

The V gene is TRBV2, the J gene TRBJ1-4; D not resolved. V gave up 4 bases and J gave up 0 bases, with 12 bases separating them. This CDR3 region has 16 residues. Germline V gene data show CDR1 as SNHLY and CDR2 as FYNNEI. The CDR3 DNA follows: TGTGCCAGCAGTGTTCTGACAACTGCAACTAATGAAAAACTGTTTTTT. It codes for CASSVLTTATNEKLFF.

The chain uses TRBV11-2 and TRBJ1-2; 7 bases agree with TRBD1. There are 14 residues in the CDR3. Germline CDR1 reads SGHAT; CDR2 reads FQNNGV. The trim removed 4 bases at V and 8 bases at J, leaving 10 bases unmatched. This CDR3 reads CASSSRGPAWGYTF. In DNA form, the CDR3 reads TGTGCCAGCAGCTCGAGGGGGCCCGCGTGGGGCTACACCTTC.

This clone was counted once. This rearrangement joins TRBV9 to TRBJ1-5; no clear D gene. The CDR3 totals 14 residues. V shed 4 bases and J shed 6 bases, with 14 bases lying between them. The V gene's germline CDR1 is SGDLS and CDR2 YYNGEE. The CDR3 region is CASSRGGAGQPQHF. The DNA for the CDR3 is TGTGCCAGCAGCCGGGGAGGCGCCGGTCAGCCCCAGCATTTT.

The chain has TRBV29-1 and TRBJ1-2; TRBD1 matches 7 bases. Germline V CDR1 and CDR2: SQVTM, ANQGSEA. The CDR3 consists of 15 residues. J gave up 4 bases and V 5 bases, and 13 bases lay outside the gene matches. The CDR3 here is CSVLDMDRLSYGYTF. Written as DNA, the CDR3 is TGCAGCGTTTTAGATATGGACAGGTTAAGCTATGGCTACACCTTC.